The 22 T cell receptor beta chains presented below share a single source sample, sequenced in a study of lymphopenia after photon versus proton radiotherapy. The repertoire was sequenced with immunoSEQ multiplex PCR; TCRdb's copy has only in-frame clones and lacks some. The sample lists under 20,000 clones, 80% to 95% occurring once. The starting material was peripheral blood, obtained from a patient treated with photon-based radiotherapy. The origin of the receptors is a man aged 55 to 70 with pancreatic cancer.

This chain joins TRBV4-1 and TRBJ1-2; TRBD1 might be the D (6 bases). Trimming shortened V by 2 bases and J by 7 bases, and 23 bases separated the two germline ends. CDR1 and CDR2 from the germline V gene are MGHRA and YSYEKL. The CDR3 spans 17 residues. CDR3 DNA sequence: TGCGCCAGCAGCCAATTTGCCCTCCGGACAGCCCGAAGTGGCTACACCTTC. This translates into CASSQFALRTARSGYTF.

CDR3 amino acids: CASNRRGDSLANTQYF. The CDR3 bases are TGTGCCAGCAACAGACGGGGCGACTCCTTAGCCAATACGCAGTATTTT. J is TRBJ2-3 and V is TRBV5-5, with D perhaps TRBD1 or TRBD2 (5 bases each). Germline CDR1 SGHKS, CDR2 YYEKEE (reference sequence). Deletions cut 6 bases from V and 7 bases from J, with 24 bases between. CDR3 length: 16 residues.

DNA for the CDR3: TGTGCCATCAGTCCGATGGGGGGCTCTGAAGCTTTCTTT. It codes for CAISPMGGSEAFF. V usage is TRBV10-3 and J usage is TRBJ1-1; tentative D call: TRBD1 (6 bases). There are 13 residues in the CDR3. The germline V gene encodes CDR1 ENHRY and CDR2 SYGVKD. Trimming pared 5 bases from V and 6 bases from J, leaving 13 bases between.

The chain joins TRBV30 to TRBJ2-7, with 7 bases lining up with TRBD1. Germline CDR1 is GTSNPN and CDR2 is SVGIG (reference sequence). This CDR3 is built from 13 residues. V shed 2 bases, J shed 9 bases, and the junction held 10 bases outside the gene matches. CDR3 coding DNA: TGTGCCTGGAGTTCGGGACAGCTCCTAGGGCAGTACTTC. It is translated as CAWSSGQLLGQYF.

The chain has TRBV4-3 and TRBJ1-4, with D unresolved. Germline V gene sequence: CDR1 LGHNA, CDR2 YSLEER. Trimming cost V 1 base and J 3 bases, with 15 bases left between them. This CDR3 is built from 17 residues. Here the CDR3 DNA reads TGCGCCAGCAGCCAAGGCCCCCAAGGGCAAGCTAATGAAAAACTGTTTTTT. Its protein product is CASSQGPQGQANEKLFF.

The V call is TRBV5-1, the J call TRBJ2-1; the match to TRBD2 covers 13 bases. The CDR3 loop spans 15 amino acids. Per germline, CDR1 SGHRS and CDR2 YFSETQ. Unmatched junction bases numbered 4, after V lost 3 bases and J lost 7 bases. CDR3 nucleotides: TGCGCCAGCAGCTCACTAGCGGGGGGGCAGAATGAGCAGTTCTTC. This codes for CASSSLAGGQNEQFF.

This chain joins TRBV9 and TRBJ2-3; D uncertain. CDR3 length: 14 amino acids. CDR1 is SGDLS and CDR2 is YYNGEE in the germline V gene. Trimming shortened V by 4 bases and J by 2 bases, and 11 bases separated the two germline ends. The CDR3 DNA follows: TGTGCCAGCAGCACTCGAACGGCCACAGATACGCAGTATTTT. This translates into CASSTRTATDTQYF.

This chain links TRBV18 with TRBJ2-6, with D perhaps TRBD1 or TRBD2 (5 bases each). Germline values: CDR1 KGHSH, CDR2 LQKENI. Trimming took off 3 bases at V and 4 bases at J, with 13 bases between the two ends. The CDR3 runs 16 residues. The CDR3 protein is CASSPVGVSGANVLTF. The CDR3 DNA is TGTGCCAGCTCACCCGTGGGGGTCTCCGGGGCCAACGTCCTGACTTTC.

The CDR3 reads CASSKALSKRGVYGYTF. The DNA of the CDR3 is TGTGCCAGCAGCAAAGCGCTTTCGAAAAGGGGAGTCTATGGCTACACCTTC. The chain combines TRBV21-1 with TRBJ1-2. TRBV21-1 is a documented pseudogene. CDR3 length equals 17 residues.

The rearrangement links TRBV11-2 to TRBJ2-5; D not certain. CDR1 and CDR2 (germline): SGHAT, FQNNGV. Trimming pared 3 bases from V and 2 bases from J, leaving 7 bases between. This CDR3 spans 13 amino acids. The CDR3 region is CASSFIRQETQYF. As DNA, the CDR3 is TGTGCCAGCAGCTTTATCAGGCAAGAGACCCAGTACTTC.

The chain joins TRBV19 to TRBJ2-3; unclear D gene. This CDR3 has 13 amino acids. Looked up from germline, CDR1 is LNHDA and CDR2 is SQIVND (reference sequence). V dropped 4 bases and J dropped 2 bases, with 7 bases sitting between them. The CDR3 nucleotides read TGTGCCAGTAGTACAGGCTACACAGATACGCAGTATTTT. It yields the protein CASSTGYTDTQYF.

The chain recombines TRBV5-4 with TRBJ1-6; 9 bases are a match to TRBD1. The CDR3 runs to 16 residues. The germline CDR1 and CDR2 sequences are SGHNT and YYREEE (reference sequence). The V segment lost 4 bases and the J segment 6 bases; nucleotides outside the gene matches: 8. CDR3 residues: CASSQSTGGSNSPLHF. In DNA form, the CDR3 reads TGTGCCAGCAGCCAGTCAACAGGGGGCAGTAATTCACCCCTCCACTTT. The complete variable domain, with remaining parts taken from reference TRBV5-4 and TRBJ1-6, reads ETGVTQSPTHLIKTRGQQVTLRCSSQSGHNTVSWYQQALGQGPQFIFQYYREEENGRGNFPPRFSGLQFPNYSSELNVNALELDDSALYLCASSQSTGGSNSPLHFGNGTRLTVT.

V usage is TRBV19 and J usage is TRBJ1-5; tentatively, D is TRBD1 (6 bases). The length of the CDR3 is 16 residues. The ends were cut back, 4 bases at V and 4 bases at J, with 17 bases in the middle. Germline values: CDR1 LNHDA, CDR2 SQIVND (reference sequence). CDR3: CASSTLQGFGNQPQHF. The CDR3 DNA follows: TGTGCCAGTAGTACCCTACAGGGTTTTGGAAATCAGCCCCAGCATTTT.

The chain employs TRBV19 and TRBJ2-1, with no clear D. Germline CDR1 and CDR2: LNHDA and SQIVND (reference sequence). The V gene lost 5 bases and the J gene lost 4 bases, with 9 bases spanning the gap. The CDR3 sequence is 13 residues long. This CDR3 is CASSVALYNEQFF. The CDR3 coding sequence is TGTGCCAGTAGTGTAGCTCTGTACAATGAGCAGTTCTTC.

This clone was seen just once. This chain joins TRBV19 and TRBJ1-4; D may be TRBD1 (6 bases). There are 14 residues in the CDR3. V was clipped by 4 bases and J by 8 bases, with 14 bases between them. From germline, CDR1 is LNHDA and CDR2 SQIVND (reference sequence). DNA for the CDR3: TGTGCCAGTAGTACCGGGGGCTCCGGCGAAAAACTGTTTTTT. Its protein is CASSTGGSGEKLFF.

The chain has TRBV18 and TRBJ2-7; TRBD1 matches 9 bases. CDR3 length equals 17 residues. The trim removed 3 bases at V and 1 base at J, leaving 10 bases unmatched. Germline CDR1 KGHSH, CDR2 LQKENI. The CDR3 loop reads CASSPLIPGQGSYEQYF. DNA of the CDR3: TGTGCCAGCTCACCTCTAATCCCGGGACAGGGATCCTACGAGCAGTACTTC. Full variable domain (rest looked up from reference TRBV18 and TRBJ2-7): NAGVMQNPRHLVRRRGQEARLRCSPMKGHSHVYWYRQLPEEGLKFMVYLQKENIIDESGMPKERFSAEFPKEGPSILRIQQVVRGDSAAYFCASSPLIPGQGSYEQYFGPGTRLTVT.

J is TRBJ1-6 and V is TRBV5-6, with D unclear. V dropped 5 bases and J dropped 2 bases, with 8 bases sitting between them. This CDR3 spans 14 amino acids. Per germline, CDR1 SGHDT and CDR2 YYEEEE. CDR3 in amino acids: CASSPAPYNSPLHF. CDR3 bases: TGTGCCAGCAGTCCGGCGCCCTATAATTCACCCCTCCACTTT. The complete variable domain, with remaining parts taken from reference TRBV5-6 and TRBJ1-6, reads DAGVTQSPTHLIKTRGQQVTLRCSPKSGHDTVSWYQQALGQGPQFIFQYYEEEERQRGNFPDRFSGHQFPNYSSELNVNALLLGDSALYLCASSPAPYNSPLHFGNGTRLTVT.

This clone was seen more than once but under ten times. The chain employs TRBV2 and TRBJ1-5, with a weak D call TRBD1 (6 bases). CDR3 length: 13 residues. The V and J ends lost 3 bases and 5 bases respectively, with 8 bases between them. Germline V gives CDR1 SNHLY, CDR2 FYNNEI. The CDR3 reads CASSEGGYQPQHF. In nucleotides, the CDR3 is TGTGCCAGCAGTGAGGGGGGCTATCAGCCCCAGCATTTT. The complete variable domain, with remaining parts taken from reference TRBV2 and TRBJ1-5, reads EPEVTQTPSHQVTQMGQEVILRCVPISNHLYFYWYRQILGQKVEFLVSFYNNEISEKSEIFDDQFSVERPDGSNFTLKIRSTKLEDSAMYFCASSEGGYQPQHFGDGTRLSIL.

The CDR3 loop is CASSTGTGITDTQYF. The CDR3 DNA reads TGTGCCAGCAGCACCGGGACAGGGATAACAGATACGCAGTATTTT. The rearrangement joins TRBV5-4 to TRBJ2-3; 9 bases fit TRBD1. Germline CDR1 is SGHNT and CDR2 is YYREEE (reference sequence). The V segment lost 4 bases and the J segment 3 bases; nucleotides outside the gene matches: 6. The CDR3 covers 15 residues.

The V call is TRBV18, the J call TRBJ1-5, with 12 bases lining up with TRBD1. Germline CDR1 reads KGHSH; CDR2 reads LQKENI. The CDR3 is made up of 16 amino acids. The trim removed 4 bases at V and 5 bases at J, leaving 6 bases unmatched. CDR3 loop: CASSLGTGGRDQPQHF. The CDR3 DNA reads as TGTGCCAGCTCACTGGGGACAGGGGGCAGGGATCAGCCCCAGCATTTT.

V gene TRBV30 combines with J gene TRBJ1-5; D is perhaps TRBD1 (5 bases). The germline gives CDR1 GTSNPN, CDR2 SVGIG (reference sequence). V was shortened by 4 bases and J by 6 bases, with 16 bases between the two germline ends. The CDR3 is made up of 14 amino acids. The CDR3 is CAWNHVRGSQPQHF. In DNA, the CDR3 is TGTGCCTGGAACCACGTAAGGGGCAGTCAGCCCCAGCATTTT. Combining the CDR3 with reference TRBV30 and TRBJ1-5 gives the whole variable domain SQTIHQWPATLVQPVGSPLSLECTVEGTSNPNLYWYRQAAGRGLQLLFYSVGIGQISSEVPQNLSASRPQDRQFILSSKKLLLSDSGFYLCAWNHVRGSQPQHFGDGTRLSIL.

The chain is built from TRBV5-1 and TRBJ2-5; D gene unclear. Deletions cut 7 bases from V and 3 bases from J, with 16 bases between. CDR1 is SGHRS, CDR2 YFSETQ, per germline. This CDR3 has 14 residues. CDR3 sequence: CASSQFAVKETQYF. For the CDR3, the DNA is TGCGCCAGCTCCCAATTTGCAGTAAAAGAGACCCAGTACTTC. Drawing the rest from reference TRBV5-1 and TRBJ2-5, the complete variable domain is KAGVTQTPRYLIKTRGQQVTLSCSPISGHRSVSWYQQTPGQGLQFLFEYFSETQRNKGNFPGRFSGRQFSNSRSEMNVSTLELGDSALYLCASSQFAVKETQYFGPGTRLLVL.